The present entry profiles one T cell receptor beta chain with its context. This sample stems from a study of blood T cell repertoires in COVID-19. In the study overall: Donors in the United States, Italy and Spain gave samples during acute or convalescent COVID-19. Nucleic acid was either cDNA or gDNA, and it came from T cells, B-cell-depleted T cells, or PBMCs.

V shed 5 bases and J shed 1 base, with 15 bases lying between them. CDR3 length: 15 residues. Germline CDR1 and CDR2: SGHAT and FQNNGV. Assay used: immunoSEQ multiplex PCR; TCRdb lists only in-frame clones, some missing. The sample carries about 74,000 clones, around 78% recorded once. This sequence joins TRBV11-2 and TRBJ2-7; D is possibly TRBD1 (6 bases). The clonotype originates from a human donor in a cohort sampled during active COVID-19. Source material: peripheral blood. The CDR3 DNA reads TGTGCCAGCAGCCCCATCCAGGGGTGGTCCTACGAGCAGTACTTC. It is translated as CASSPIQGWSYEQYF.